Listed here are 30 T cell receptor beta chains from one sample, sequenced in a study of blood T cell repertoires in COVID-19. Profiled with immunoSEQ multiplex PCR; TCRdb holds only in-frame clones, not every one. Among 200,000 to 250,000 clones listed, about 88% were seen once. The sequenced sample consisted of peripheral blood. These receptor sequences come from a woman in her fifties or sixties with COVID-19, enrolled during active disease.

The CDR3 spells CASSLGQGEMATRAGPTF. The CDR3 DNA sequence: TGTGCCAGCAGCTTAGGACAGGGTGAGATGGCTACAAGGGCCGGTCCCACCTTC. The rearrangement joins TRBV11-2 to TRBJ1-2, with TRBD1 matching over 7 bases. Germline lookup yields CDR1 SGHAT and CDR2 FQNNGV. The CDR3 length is 18 residues. V trimming: 1 base; J trimming: 13 bases; junction bases outside the gene matches: 24.

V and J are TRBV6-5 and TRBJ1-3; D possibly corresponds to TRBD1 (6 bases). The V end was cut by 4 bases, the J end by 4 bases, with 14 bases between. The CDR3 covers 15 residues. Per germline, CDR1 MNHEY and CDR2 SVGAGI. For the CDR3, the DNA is TGTGCCAGCAGTTTACAGGGTTATGAGGGAAACACCATATATTTT. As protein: CASSLQGYEGNTIYF.

The CDR3 protein is CASHPDDIGRRANVLTF. CDR3 coding DNA: TGTGCCAGCCACCCAGATGATATTGGGAGAAGGGCCAACGTCCTGACTTTC. The V call is TRBV21-1, the J call TRBJ2-6; whether TRBD2, the table's D call, matches the DNA was not checked. TRBV21-1 constitutes a pseudogene. The CDR3 is 17 residues long.

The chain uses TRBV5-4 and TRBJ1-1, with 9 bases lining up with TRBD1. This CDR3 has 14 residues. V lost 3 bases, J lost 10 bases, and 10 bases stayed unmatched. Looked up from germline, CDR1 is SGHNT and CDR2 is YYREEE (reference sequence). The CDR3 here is CASSSSGTGPTAFF. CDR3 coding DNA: TGTGCCAGCAGCTCCTCAGGGACAGGGCCAACAGCTTTCTTT.

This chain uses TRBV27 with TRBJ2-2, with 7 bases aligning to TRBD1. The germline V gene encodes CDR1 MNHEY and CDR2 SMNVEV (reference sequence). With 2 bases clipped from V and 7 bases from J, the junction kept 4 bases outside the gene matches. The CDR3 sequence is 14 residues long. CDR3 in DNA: TGTGCCAGCAGTTTACACAGGGGCGGCGGGGAGCTGTTTTTT. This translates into CASSLHRGGGELFF.

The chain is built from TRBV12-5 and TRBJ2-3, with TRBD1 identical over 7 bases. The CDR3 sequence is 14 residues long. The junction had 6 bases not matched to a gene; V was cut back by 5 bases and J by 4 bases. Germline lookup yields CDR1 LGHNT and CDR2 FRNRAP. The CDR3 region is CASGPGQAADTQYF. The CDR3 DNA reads TGTGCTAGTGGTCCCGGACAGGCGGCAGATACGCAGTATTTT.

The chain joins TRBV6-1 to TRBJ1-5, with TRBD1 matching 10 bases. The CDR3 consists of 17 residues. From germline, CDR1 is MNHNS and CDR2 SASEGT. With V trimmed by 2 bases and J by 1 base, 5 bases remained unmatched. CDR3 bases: TGTGCCAGCAGTGAACGGGGGGGACAGGGGAGCAATCAGCCCCAGCATTTT. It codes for CASSERGGQGSNQPQHF.

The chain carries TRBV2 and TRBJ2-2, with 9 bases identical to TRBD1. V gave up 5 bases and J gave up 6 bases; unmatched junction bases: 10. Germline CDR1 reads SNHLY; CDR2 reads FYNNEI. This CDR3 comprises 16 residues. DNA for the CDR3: TGTGCCAGCAGTTTGGGGACAGGGACGACCGCCGGGGAGCTGTTTTTT. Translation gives CASSLGTGTTAGELFF.

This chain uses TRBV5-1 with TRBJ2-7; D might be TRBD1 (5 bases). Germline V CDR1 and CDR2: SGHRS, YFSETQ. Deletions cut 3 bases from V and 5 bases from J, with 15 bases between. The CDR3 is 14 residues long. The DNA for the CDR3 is TGCGCCAGCAGCTCTCGGGCAGGACAAGACGAGCAGTACTTC. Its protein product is CASSSRAGQDEQYF.

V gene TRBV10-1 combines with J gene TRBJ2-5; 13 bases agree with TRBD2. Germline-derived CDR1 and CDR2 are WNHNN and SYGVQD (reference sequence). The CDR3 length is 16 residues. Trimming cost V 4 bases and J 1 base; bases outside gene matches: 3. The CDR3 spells CASSGGTSGVQETQYF. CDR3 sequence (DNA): TGCGCCAGCAGTGGTGGGACTAGCGGGGTCCAAGAGACCCAGTACTTC.

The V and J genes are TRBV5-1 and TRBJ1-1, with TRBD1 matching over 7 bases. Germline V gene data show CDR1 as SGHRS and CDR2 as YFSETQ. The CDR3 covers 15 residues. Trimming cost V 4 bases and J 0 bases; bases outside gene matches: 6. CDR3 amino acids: CASSQPGQMNTEAFF. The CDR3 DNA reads TGCGCCAGCAGCCAACCGGGACAGATGAACACTGAAGCTTTCTTT.

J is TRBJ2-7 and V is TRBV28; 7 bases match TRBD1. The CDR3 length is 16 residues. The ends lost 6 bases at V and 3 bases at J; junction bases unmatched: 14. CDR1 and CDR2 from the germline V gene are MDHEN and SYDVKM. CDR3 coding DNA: TGTGCCAGCAGCCCTAGGGGGCAGGGGTATTTCTACGAGCAGTACGTC. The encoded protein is CASSPRGQGYFYEQYV.

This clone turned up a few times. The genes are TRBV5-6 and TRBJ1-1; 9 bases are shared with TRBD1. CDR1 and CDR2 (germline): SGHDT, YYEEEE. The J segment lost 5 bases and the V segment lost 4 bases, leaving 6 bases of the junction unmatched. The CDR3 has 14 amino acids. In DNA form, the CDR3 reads TGTGCCAGCAGCCCCGGACAGGGGAAAACTGAAGCTTTCTTT. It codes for CASSPGQGKTEAFF.

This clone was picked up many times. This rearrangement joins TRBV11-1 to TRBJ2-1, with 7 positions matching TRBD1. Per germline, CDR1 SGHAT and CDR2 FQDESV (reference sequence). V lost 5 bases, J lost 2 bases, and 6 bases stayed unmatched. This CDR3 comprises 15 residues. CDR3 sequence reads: CASSPWDRTYNEQFF. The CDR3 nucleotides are TGTGCCAGCAGCCCTTGGGACAGAACCTACAATGAGCAGTTCTTC.

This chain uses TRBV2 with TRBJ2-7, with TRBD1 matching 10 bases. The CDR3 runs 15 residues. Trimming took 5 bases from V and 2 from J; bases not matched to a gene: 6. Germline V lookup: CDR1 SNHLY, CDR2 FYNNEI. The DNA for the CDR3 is TGTGCCAGCAGTTCTACCGGGACAGGGGCCTACGAGCAGTACTTC. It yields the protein CASSSTGTGAYEQYF.

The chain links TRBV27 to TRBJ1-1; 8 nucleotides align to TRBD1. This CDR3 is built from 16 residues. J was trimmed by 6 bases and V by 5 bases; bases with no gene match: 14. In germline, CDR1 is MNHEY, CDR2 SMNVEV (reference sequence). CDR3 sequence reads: CASSPDRVRSLAEAFF. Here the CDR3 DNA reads TGTGCCAGCAGTCCGGACAGGGTCCGGTCTTTGGCTGAAGCTTTCTTT.

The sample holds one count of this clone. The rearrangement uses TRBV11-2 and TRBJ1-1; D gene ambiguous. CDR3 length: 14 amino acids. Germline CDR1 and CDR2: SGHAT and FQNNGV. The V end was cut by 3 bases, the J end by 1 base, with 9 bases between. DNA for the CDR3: TGTGCCAGCAGCTTGGCGGTCGGGAACACTGAAGCTTTCTTT. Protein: CASSLAVGNTEAFF.

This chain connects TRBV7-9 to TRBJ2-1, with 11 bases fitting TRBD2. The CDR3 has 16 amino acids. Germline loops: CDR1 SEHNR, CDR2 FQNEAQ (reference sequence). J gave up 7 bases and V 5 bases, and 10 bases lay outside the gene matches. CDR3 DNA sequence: TGTGCCAGCAGCATCCCGCATACTAGCGGGGGTAATGAGCAGTTCTTC. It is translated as CASSIPHTSGGNEQFF.

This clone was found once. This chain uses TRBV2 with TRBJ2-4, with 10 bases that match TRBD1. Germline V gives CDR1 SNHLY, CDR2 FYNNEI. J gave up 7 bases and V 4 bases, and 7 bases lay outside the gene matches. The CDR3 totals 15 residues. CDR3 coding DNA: TGTGCCAGCAGTGGGACAGGGGGGGGCAAGAACATTCAGTACTTC. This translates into CASSGTGGGKNIQYF.

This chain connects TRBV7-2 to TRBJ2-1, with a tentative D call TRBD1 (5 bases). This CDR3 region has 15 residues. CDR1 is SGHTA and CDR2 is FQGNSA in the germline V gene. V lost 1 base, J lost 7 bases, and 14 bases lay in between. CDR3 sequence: CASSLEVRERNEQFF. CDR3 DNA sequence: TGTGCCAGCAGCTTAGAGGTCAGGGAAAGAAATGAGCAGTTCTTC.

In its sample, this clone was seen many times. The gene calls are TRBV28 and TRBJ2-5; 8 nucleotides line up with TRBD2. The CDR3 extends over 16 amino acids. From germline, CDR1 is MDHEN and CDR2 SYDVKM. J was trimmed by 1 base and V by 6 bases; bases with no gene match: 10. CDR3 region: CASSPDSGAAQETQYF. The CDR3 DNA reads TGTGCCAGCAGCCCGGATAGCGGGGCGGCCCAAGAGACCCAGTACTTC.

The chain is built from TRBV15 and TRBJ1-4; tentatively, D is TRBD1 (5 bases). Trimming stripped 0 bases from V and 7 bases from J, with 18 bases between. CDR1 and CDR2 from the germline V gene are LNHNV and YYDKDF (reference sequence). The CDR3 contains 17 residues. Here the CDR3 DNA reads TGTGCCACCAGCAGAGATGGTCGCAGGGATCGAGCTGAAAAACTGTTTTTT. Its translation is CATSRDGRRDRAEKLFF.

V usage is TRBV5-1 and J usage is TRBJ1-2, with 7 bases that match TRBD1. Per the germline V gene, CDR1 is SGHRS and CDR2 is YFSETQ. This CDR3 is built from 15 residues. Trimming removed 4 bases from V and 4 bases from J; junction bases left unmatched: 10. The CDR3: CASSLDRTGAYGYTF. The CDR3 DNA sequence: TGCGCCAGCAGCCTCGACCGGACAGGTGCCTATGGCTACACCTTC.

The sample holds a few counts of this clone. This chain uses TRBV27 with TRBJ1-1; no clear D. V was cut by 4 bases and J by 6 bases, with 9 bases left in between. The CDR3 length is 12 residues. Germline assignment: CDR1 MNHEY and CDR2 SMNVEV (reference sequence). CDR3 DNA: TGTGCCAGCAGTTCCCCCCCCGCTGAAGCTTTCTTT. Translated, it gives CASSSPPAEAFF.

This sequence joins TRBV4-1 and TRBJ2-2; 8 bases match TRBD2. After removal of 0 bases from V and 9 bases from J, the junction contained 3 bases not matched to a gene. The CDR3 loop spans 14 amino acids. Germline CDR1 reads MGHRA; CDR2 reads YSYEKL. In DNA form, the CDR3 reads TGCGCCAGCAGCCAAGATCGGGGGGGCCGGGAGCTGTTTTTT. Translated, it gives CASSQDRGGRELFF.

The CDR3 DNA reads as TGCGCCAGCATGCCGGGACGAGCGGGGGGGCCAAGCTCCTACAATGAGCAGTTCTTC. It yields the protein CASMPGRAGGPSSYNEQFF. J is TRBJ2-1 and V is TRBV10-1; TRBD2 aligns across 10 bases. The V and J ends lost 7 bases and 0 bases, in that order; junction bases with no gene match: 15. CDR1 and CDR2 (germline): WNHNN, SYGVQD (reference sequence). This CDR3 has 19 residues.

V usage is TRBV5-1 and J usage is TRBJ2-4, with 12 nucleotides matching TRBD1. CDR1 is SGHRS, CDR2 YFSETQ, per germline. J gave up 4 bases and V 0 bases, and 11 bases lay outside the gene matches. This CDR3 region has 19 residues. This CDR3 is CASSLDPARDRGPKNIQYF. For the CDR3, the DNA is TGCGCCAGCAGCTTGGACCCTGCCCGGGACAGGGGGCCTAAAAACATTCAGTACTTC.

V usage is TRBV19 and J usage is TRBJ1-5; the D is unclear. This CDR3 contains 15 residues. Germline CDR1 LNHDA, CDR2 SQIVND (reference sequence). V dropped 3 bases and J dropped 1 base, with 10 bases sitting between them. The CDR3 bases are TGTGCCAGTAGTATGGCATCTTGGAGCAATCAGCCCCAGCATTTT. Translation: CASSMASWSNQPQHF.

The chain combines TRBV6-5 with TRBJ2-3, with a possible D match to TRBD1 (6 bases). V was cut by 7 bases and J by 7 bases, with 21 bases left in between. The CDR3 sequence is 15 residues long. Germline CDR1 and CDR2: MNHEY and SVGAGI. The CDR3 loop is CASTFRDMAQNTQYF. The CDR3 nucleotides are TGTGCCAGCACTTTCCGGGACATGGCGCAAAATACGCAGTATTTT.

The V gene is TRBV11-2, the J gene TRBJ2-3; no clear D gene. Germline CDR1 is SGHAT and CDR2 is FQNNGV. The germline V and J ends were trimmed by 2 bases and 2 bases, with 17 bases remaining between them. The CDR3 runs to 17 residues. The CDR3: CASSLMGQQIITDTQYF. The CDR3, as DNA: TGTGCCAGCAGCTTAATGGGCCAGCAGATTATCACAGATACGCAGTATTTT. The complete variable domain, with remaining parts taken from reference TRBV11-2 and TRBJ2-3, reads EAGVAQSPRYKIIEKRQSVAFWCNPISGHATLYWYQQILGQGPKLLIQFQNNGVVDDSQLPKDRFSAERLKGVDSTLKIQPAKLEDSAVYLCASSLMGQQIITDTQYFGPGTRLTVL.